These T cell receptor beta chains were read from a single sample in a study of T cells in Graves' hyperthyroidism and ophthalmopathy. TCRdb redid the calling of the multiplex PCR reads with MiXCR, one entry per CDR3 protein. The sample records hundreds of thousands of distinct CDR3 sequences, approximately 16% being singletons. Sequencing used blood. The receptors stem from a woman aged 40 to 50 with Graves' ophthalmopathy. Both conserved end residues are part of each CDR3. The order of the fields is V gene, clone size, J gene, D gene, CDR3 DNA, CDR3 protein. The D gene is left open where the match is weak. The size entry is marked missing in some rows and otherwise reads once, few, many or a size class.

v_call: TRBV27
clone_size: few
j_call: TRBJ2-7
d_call: TRBD1
cdr3_nt: TGTGCCAGCAGCCCCAGGACAGGACCCTACGAGCAGTACTTC
cdr3_aa: CASSPRTGPYEQYF

v_call: TRBV29-1
clone_size: -
j_call: TRBJ1-1
d_call: -
cdr3_nt: TGCAGCGTCCTCCGTACAAGGGAAGCTTTCTTT
cdr3_aa: CSVLRTREAFF

v_call: TRBV27
clone_size: -
j_call: TRBJ2-2
d_call: TRBD2
cdr3_nt: TGTGCCAGCAAGCTGGGGGGGACCGGGGAGCTGTTTTTT
cdr3_aa: CASKLGGTGELFF

v_call: TRBV3-1
clone_size: few
j_call: TRBJ1-4
d_call: -
cdr3_nt: TGTGCCAGCAGCCAAGATCTGATAGGCTTGAGGAAACTGTTTTTT
cdr3_aa: CASSQDLIGLRKLFF

v_call: TRBV7-2
clone_size: -
j_call: TRBJ1-6
d_call: -
cdr3_nt: TGTGCCAGCAGCTCACGGACAGCCTATAATTCACCCCTCCACTTT
cdr3_aa: CASSSRTAYNSPLHF

v_call: TRBV6-6
clone_size: few
j_call: TRBJ2-2
d_call: TRBD2
cdr3_nt: TGTGCCAGCAGTTACTCAGCGGGGGGGGGAACCGGGGAGCTGTTTTTT
cdr3_aa: CASSYSAGGGTGELFF

v_call: TRBV27
clone_size: many
j_call: TRBJ1-1
d_call: -
cdr3_nt: TGTGCCAGCAATAACGGACTTGAAGCTTTCTTT
cdr3_aa: CASNNGLEAFF

v_call: TRBV20-1
clone_size: many
j_call: TRBJ2-7
d_call: TRBD2
cdr3_nt: TGCAGTGCTAGGCGGACTAGCGGGAGGTCCGAGCCGTACTTC
cdr3_aa: CSARRTSGRSEPYF

v_call: TRBV18
clone_size: few
j_call: TRBJ2-7
d_call: -
cdr3_nt: TGTGCCAGCTCACCAGCGAGCCCTACCCCCTACGAGCAGTACTTC
cdr3_aa: CASSPASPTPYEQYF

v_call: TRBV6-1
clone_size: many
j_call: TRBJ2-3
d_call: TRBD2
cdr3_nt: TGTGCCAGCAATGGACTAGCCACAGATACGCAGTATTTT
cdr3_aa: CASNGLATDTQYF

v_call: TRBV3-1
clone_size: many
j_call: TRBJ1-1
d_call: TRBD1
cdr3_nt: TGTGCCAGCAGCCCCCGAGGGCAGGGGGCTGAAGCTTTCTTT
cdr3_aa: CASSPRGQGAEAFF

v_call: TRBV29-1
clone_size: many
j_call: TRBJ2-7
d_call: TRBD1
cdr3_nt: TGCAGCGTTGCTGGACAGGGGGACTACGAGCAGTACTTC
cdr3_aa: CSVAGQGDYEQYF

v_call: TRBV11-2
clone_size: many
j_call: TRBJ2-3
d_call: -
cdr3_nt: TGTGCCAGCAGCTTTTATCGCGGGAGCACAGATACGCAGTATTTT
cdr3_aa: CASSFYRGSTDTQYF

v_call: TRBV12-3/TRBV12-4
clone_size: many
j_call: TRBJ2-1
d_call: -
cdr3_nt: TGTGCCAGCAGTAGAACGGGCCGGTTGGACAATGAGCAGTTCTTC
cdr3_aa: CASSRTGRLDNEQFF

v_call: TRBV11-3
clone_size: many
j_call: TRBJ2-2
d_call: -
cdr3_nt: TGTGCCAGCAGCTTATCGGGGTTTAGGTCCGGGGAGCTGTTTTTT
cdr3_aa: CASSLSGFRSGELFF

v_call: TRBV18
clone_size: many
j_call: TRBJ2-1
d_call: TRBD1
cdr3_nt: TGTGCCAGCTCACCACAAGGACAGGGTCTAGTCAATGAGCAGTTCTTC
cdr3_aa: CASSPQGQGLVNEQFF

v_call: TRBV6-1
clone_size: many
j_call: TRBJ1-1
d_call: -
cdr3_nt: TGTGCCAGCACCAACCTGGGGGCGAACACTGAAGCTTTCTTT
cdr3_aa: CASTNLGANTEAFF

v_call: TRBV20-1
clone_size: -
j_call: TRBJ1-3
d_call: -
cdr3_nt: TGCAGTGCTTACGGGATCTCTGGAAACACCATATATTTT
cdr3_aa: CSAYGISGNTIYF

v_call: TRBV20-1
clone_size: -
j_call: TRBJ2-7
d_call: TRBD2
cdr3_nt: TGCACCTCCGGGGGAGGGCCTCTAGTCCACGAGCAGTACTTC
cdr3_aa: CTSGGGPLVHEQYF

v_call: TRBV14
clone_size: many
j_call: TRBJ2-3
d_call: -
cdr3_nt: TGTGCCAGCAGCCAGTGGACTCCGGGTGGGATAGATACGCAGTATTTT
cdr3_aa: CASSQWTPGGIDTQYF

v_call: TRBV30
clone_size: -
j_call: TRBJ1-1
d_call: -
cdr3_nt: TGTGCCTGGGCTCGGCGGATGAAAACTGAAGCTCTCTTT
cdr3_aa: CAWARRMKTEALF

v_call: TRBV2
clone_size: many
j_call: TRBJ1-4
d_call: TRBD1
cdr3_nt: TGTGCCAGTAGTACCGGACAGGCCCTCCTAGGTAATGAAAAACTGTTTTTT
cdr3_aa: CASSTGQALLGNEKLFF

v_call: TRBV5-1
clone_size: -
j_call: TRBJ1-1
d_call: -
cdr3_nt: TGCGCCAGCAGCCCGGGGGGGGCCAGGGACACTGAAGCTTTCTTT
cdr3_aa: CASSPGGARDTEAFF

v_call: TRBV2
clone_size: many
j_call: TRBJ2-1
d_call: -
cdr3_nt: TGTGCCAGCATGGATGGGGGAGGCGCAGGTCGCTCCTACAATGAGCAGTTCTTC
cdr3_aa: CASMDGGGAGRSYNEQFF

v_call: TRBV25-1
clone_size: -
j_call: TRBJ1-3
d_call: -
cdr3_nt: TGTGCCAGCAGTGAATATGACAGGCCTGGAAACACCATATATTTT
cdr3_aa: CASSEYDRPGNTIYF

v_call: TRBV12-3/TRBV12-4
clone_size: many
j_call: TRBJ1-5
d_call: TRBD1
cdr3_nt: TGTGCCAGCAGTTTACAGGGGGCCAATCAGCCCCAGCATTTT
cdr3_aa: CASSLQGANQPQHF

v_call: TRBV2
clone_size: many
j_call: TRBJ1-1
d_call: TRBD1
cdr3_nt: TGTGCCAGCAGTAAGACAGGGGACACTGAAGCTTTCTTT
cdr3_aa: CASSKTGDTEAFF

v_call: TRBV10-3
clone_size: many
j_call: TRBJ2-7
d_call: -
cdr3_nt: TGTGCCATCAGTGCGCCGGACAGCTACGAGCAGTACTTC
cdr3_aa: CAISAPDSYEQYF

v_call: TRBV28
clone_size: many
j_call: TRBJ2-1
d_call: TRBD2
cdr3_nt: TGTGCCAGCACCACCCCAGCGGGAGGGCCTTATAATGAGCAGTTCTTC
cdr3_aa: CASTTPAGGPYNEQFF

v_call: TRBV2
clone_size: many
j_call: TRBJ2-1
d_call: -
cdr3_nt: TGTGCCAGCAGGTTCCTAGCGACTACGACTGACAATGAGCAGTTCTTC
cdr3_aa: CASRFLATTTDNEQFF

v_call: TRBV28
clone_size: many
j_call: TRBJ2-2
d_call: -
cdr3_nt: TGTGCCAGCAGTTTTTTGGGGGCGCAAACCGGGGAGCTGTTTTTT
cdr3_aa: CASSFLGAQTGELFF

v_call: TRBV7-2
clone_size: many
j_call: TRBJ2-5
d_call: TRBD2
cdr3_nt: TGTGCCAGCAGCCTGACTAGCGGGAACCAGGAGACCCAGTACTTC
cdr3_aa: CASSLTSGNQETQYF

v_call: TRBV15
clone_size: -
j_call: TRBJ2-2
d_call: TRBD1
cdr3_nt: TGTGCCACCAGCAAGTCCAGGACAGGGTTCACCGGGGAGCTGTTTTTT
cdr3_aa: CATSKSRTGFTGELFF

v_call: TRBV28
clone_size: many
j_call: TRBJ2-1
d_call: -
cdr3_nt: TGTGCCAGCAGAAGAACAGGGAATGAGCAGTTCTTC
cdr3_aa: CASRRTGNEQFF

v_call: TRBV5-6
clone_size: few
j_call: TRBJ2-7
d_call: -
cdr3_nt: TGTGCCAGCAGCCCTTCCCTTTGGGGAAGCTACGAGCAGTACTTC
cdr3_aa: CASSPSLWGSYEQYF

v_call: TRBV6-1
clone_size: -
j_call: TRBJ1-2
d_call: -
cdr3_nt: TGTGCCAGCAGCTGGCGTAGACCAGGGGTTCCTAACTATGGCTACACCTTC
cdr3_aa: CASSWRRPGVPNYGYTF

v_call: TRBV3-1
clone_size: -
j_call: TRBJ2-7
d_call: TRBD1
cdr3_nt: TGTGCCAGCAGCCAAGATGGCAGGGGGAGATCCTACGAGCAGTACTTC
cdr3_aa: CASSQDGRGRSYEQYF

v_call: TRBV27
clone_size: few
j_call: TRBJ2-2
d_call: TRBD1
cdr3_nt: TGTGCCAGCAGTTTCTTACCGGGACAGGGTACCGGGGAGCTGTTTTTT
cdr3_aa: CASSFLPGQGTGELFF

v_call: TRBV5-1
clone_size: many
j_call: TRBJ1-3
d_call: -
cdr3_nt: TGCGCCAGCAGCGCGACGGGGGGGCATGGAAACACCATATATTTT
cdr3_aa: CASSATGGHGNTIYF

v_call: TRBV7-2
clone_size: many
j_call: TRBJ1-1
d_call: -
cdr3_nt: TGTGCCAGCAGCCCACGGACAGTCACTGAAGCTTTCTTT
cdr3_aa: CASSPRTVTEAFF

v_call: TRBV3-1
clone_size: many
j_call: TRBJ2-3
d_call: -
cdr3_nt: TGTGCCAGCAGCCAAGAAGGCGGGGTAATCACAGATACGCAGTATTTT
cdr3_aa: CASSQEGGVITDTQYF

v_call: TRBV6-1
clone_size: many
j_call: TRBJ2-3
d_call: -
cdr3_nt: TGTGCCAGCAGTTATGAGCCAATGGGAGATACGCAGTATTTT
cdr3_aa: CASSYEPMGDTQYF

v_call: TRBV24-1
clone_size: -
j_call: TRBJ2-1
d_call: -
cdr3_nt: TGTGCCACCAGTGATTCCCCGGGCTTTCGGATACACAATGAGCAGTTCTTC
cdr3_aa: CATSDSPGFRIHNEQFF

v_call: TRBV3-1
clone_size: few
j_call: TRBJ1-1
d_call: -
cdr3_nt: TGTGCCAGCGAGAGTCAGGGTCGGACTGAAGCTTTCTTT
cdr3_aa: CASESQGRTEAFF

v_call: TRBV19
clone_size: -
j_call: TRBJ1-4
d_call: -
cdr3_nt: TGTGCCAGTCAGGAGGACCCTCAGGGAAAACTGTTTTTT
cdr3_aa: CASQEDPQGKLFF

v_call: TRBV7-9
clone_size: many
j_call: TRBJ2-7
d_call: -
cdr3_nt: TGTGCCAGCAGCTCCCTGGCAGCGGGCGCCAACTACGAGCAGTACTTC
cdr3_aa: CASSSLAAGANYEQYF

v_call: TRBV15
clone_size: -
j_call: TRBJ2-7
d_call: -
cdr3_nt: TGTGCCACCAGCAGAGATCAAAGGAGCTCCTACGAGCAGTACTTC
cdr3_aa: CATSRDQRSSYEQYF

v_call: TRBV28
clone_size: -
j_call: TRBJ1-5
d_call: -
cdr3_nt: TGTGCCAGCAGTTTGGGGTTTCGGCCCCAGCATTTT
cdr3_aa: CASSLGFRPQHF

v_call: TRBV5-5
clone_size: -
j_call: TRBJ1-1
d_call: TRBD1
cdr3_nt: TGTGCCAGCAGCTGGGGACAGAGTATCCTCCGGGGGGCTGAAGCTTTCTTT
cdr3_aa: CASSWGQSILRGAEAFF

v_call: TRBV5-5
clone_size: many
j_call: TRBJ2-1
d_call: -
cdr3_nt: TGTGCCAGCCACAGAATCGGCAGTGGGTACAATGAGCAGTTCTTC
cdr3_aa: CASHRIGSGYNEQFF

v_call: TRBV30
clone_size: few
j_call: TRBJ1-1
d_call: -
cdr3_nt: TGTGCCTGGAAGGAACAGATGAACACTGAAGCTTTCTTT
cdr3_aa: CAWKEQMNTEAFF

v_call: TRBV2
clone_size: many
j_call: TRBJ2-5
d_call: -
cdr3_nt: TGTGCCAGCAGTGGGGACGGGAGCCTCCAAGAGACCCAGTACTTC
cdr3_aa: CASSGDGSLQETQYF

v_call: TRBV18
clone_size: many
j_call: TRBJ2-7
d_call: -
cdr3_nt: TGTGCCAGCTCAAGATCTTTTGACAGGACGAGGAACGAGCAGTACTTC
cdr3_aa: CASSRSFDRTRNEQYF

v_call: TRBV28
clone_size: many
j_call: TRBJ2-4
d_call: TRBD1
cdr3_nt: TGTGCCAGCAGGTCGGGACAGTTTAAGAACATTCAGTACTTC
cdr3_aa: CASRSGQFKNIQYF

v_call: TRBV27
clone_size: -
j_call: TRBJ1-1
d_call: -
cdr3_nt: TGTGCCAGCAGTTTAAACGGATTCACTGAAGCTTTCTTT
cdr3_aa: CASSLNGFTEAFF

v_call: TRBV2
clone_size: many
j_call: TRBJ1-1
d_call: -
cdr3_nt: TGTGCCAGCAGTGAAGCCATCAAGGGCACTGAAGCTTTCTTT
cdr3_aa: CASSEAIKGTEAFF

v_call: TRBV3-1
clone_size: many
j_call: TRBJ1-1
d_call: -
cdr3_nt: TGTGCCAGCAGCCAAGGTCTGCTGAACACTGAAGCTTTCTTT
cdr3_aa: CASSQGLLNTEAFF

v_call: TRBV11-2
clone_size: many
j_call: TRBJ1-4
d_call: TRBD1
cdr3_nt: TGTGCCAGCAGCTCCACAGGGGTGGAAAAACTGTTTTTT
cdr3_aa: CASSSTGVEKLFF

v_call: TRBV2
clone_size: -
j_call: TRBJ1-3
d_call: -
cdr3_nt: TGTGCCAGCATCCGCAATCAGGTGACTGGAAACACCATATATTTT
cdr3_aa: CASIRNQVTGNTIYF

v_call: TRBV30
clone_size: many
j_call: TRBJ2-7
d_call: -
cdr3_nt: TGTGCCTGGAGTGTAACCTACGAGCAGTACTTC
cdr3_aa: CAWSVTYEQYF